The entry that follows covers one T cell receptor (beta chain) sequence. Its target is not known. TCRdb called the 5' RACE reads again in MiXCR, with one record for every CDR3 protein. The sample has 400,000 to 450,000 distinct CDR3 sequences; about 15% are singletons. This sample was included in a study of CD8 T cells in ankylosing spondylitis. Looked up from germline, CDR1 is DFQATT and CDR2 is SNEGSKA (reference sequence). The CDR3 is made up of 15 amino acids. Trimming took off 0 bases at V and 1 base at J, with 13 bases between the two ends. Findings and limits, study-wide: There was a TCR beta motif, made of roughly eight highly homologous variants, that appeared characteristic of ankylosing spondylitis blood.

Sequencing input: blood, either unsorted or a sorted T cell fraction (not recorded which). This TCR derives from a male donor with ankylosing spondylitis. This chain connects TRBV20-1 to TRBJ2-7; D may be TRBD2 (5 bases). CDR3 amino acids: CSARDDGIGSYEQYF. In DNA form, the CDR3 reads TGCAGTGCTAGAGATGACGGGATTGGGTCCTACGAGCAGTACTTC.